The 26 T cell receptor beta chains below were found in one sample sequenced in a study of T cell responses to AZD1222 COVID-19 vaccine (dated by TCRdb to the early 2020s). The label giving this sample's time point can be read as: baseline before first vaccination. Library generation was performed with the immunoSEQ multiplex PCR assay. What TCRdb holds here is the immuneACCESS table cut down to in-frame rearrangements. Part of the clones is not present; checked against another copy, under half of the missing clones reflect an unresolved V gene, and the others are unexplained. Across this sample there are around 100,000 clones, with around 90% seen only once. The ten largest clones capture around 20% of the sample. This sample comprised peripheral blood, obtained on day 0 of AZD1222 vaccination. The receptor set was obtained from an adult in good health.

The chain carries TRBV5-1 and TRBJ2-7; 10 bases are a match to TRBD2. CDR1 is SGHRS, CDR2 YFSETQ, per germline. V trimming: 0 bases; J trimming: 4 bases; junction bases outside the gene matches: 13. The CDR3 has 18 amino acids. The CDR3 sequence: CASSLASGLAGASYEQYF. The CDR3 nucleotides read TGCGCCAGCAGCTTGGCTTCGGGTCTAGCGGGGGCCTCTTACGAGCAGTACTTC.

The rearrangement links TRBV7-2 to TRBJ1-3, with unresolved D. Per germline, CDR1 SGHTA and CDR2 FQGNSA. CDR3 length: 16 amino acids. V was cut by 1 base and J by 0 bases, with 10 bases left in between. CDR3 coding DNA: TGTGCCAGCAGCTTAGGAGGCAGGAGCTCTGGAAACACCATATATTTT. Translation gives CASSLGGRSSGNTIYF. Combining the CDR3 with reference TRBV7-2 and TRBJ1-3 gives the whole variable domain GAGVSQSPSNKVTEKGKDVELRCDPISGHTALYWYRQSLGQGLEFLIYFQGNSAPDKSGLPSDRFSAERTGGSVSTLTIQRTQQEDSAVYLCASSLGGRSSGNTIYFGEGSWLTVV.

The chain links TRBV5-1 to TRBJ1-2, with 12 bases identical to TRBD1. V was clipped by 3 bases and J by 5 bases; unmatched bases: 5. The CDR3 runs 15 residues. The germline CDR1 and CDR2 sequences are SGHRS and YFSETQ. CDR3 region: CASSSGTGGAYGYTF. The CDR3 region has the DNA TGCGCCAGCAGCTCTGGGACAGGGGGCGCTTATGGCTACACCTTC.

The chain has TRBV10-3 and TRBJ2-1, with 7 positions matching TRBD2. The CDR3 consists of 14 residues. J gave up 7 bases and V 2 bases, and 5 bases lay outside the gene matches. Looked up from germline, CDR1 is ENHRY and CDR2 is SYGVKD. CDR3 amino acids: CAISEGGGLNEQFF. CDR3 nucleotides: TGTGCCATCAGTGAGGGCGGGGGTTTGAATGAGCAGTTCTTC.

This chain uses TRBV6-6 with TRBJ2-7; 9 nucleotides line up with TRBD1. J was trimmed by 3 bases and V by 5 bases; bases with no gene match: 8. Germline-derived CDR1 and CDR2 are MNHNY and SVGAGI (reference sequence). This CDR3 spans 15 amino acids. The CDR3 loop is CASSDPGTGSYEQYF. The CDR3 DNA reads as TGTGCCAGCAGTGACCCCGGGACAGGGAGCTACGAGCAGTACTTC.

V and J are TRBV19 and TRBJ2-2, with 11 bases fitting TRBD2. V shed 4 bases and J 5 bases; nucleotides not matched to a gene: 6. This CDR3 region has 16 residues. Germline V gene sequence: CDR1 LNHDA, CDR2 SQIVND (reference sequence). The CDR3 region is CASSTRLAGRTGELFF. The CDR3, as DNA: TGTGCCAGTAGTACCAGACTAGCGGGGAGGACCGGGGAGCTGTTTTTT.

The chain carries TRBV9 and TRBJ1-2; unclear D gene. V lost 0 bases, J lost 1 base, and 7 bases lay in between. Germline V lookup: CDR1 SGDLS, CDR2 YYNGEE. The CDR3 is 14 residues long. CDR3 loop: CASSVANSNYGYTF. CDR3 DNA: TGTGCCAGCAGCGTAGCGAACAGTAACTATGGCTACACCTTC. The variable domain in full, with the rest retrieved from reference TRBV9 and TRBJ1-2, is DSGVTQTPKHLITATGQRVTLRCSPRSGDLSVYWYQQSLDQGLQFLIQYYNGEERAKGNILERFSAQQFPDLHSELNLSSLELGDSALYFCASSVANSNYGYTFGSGTRLTVV.

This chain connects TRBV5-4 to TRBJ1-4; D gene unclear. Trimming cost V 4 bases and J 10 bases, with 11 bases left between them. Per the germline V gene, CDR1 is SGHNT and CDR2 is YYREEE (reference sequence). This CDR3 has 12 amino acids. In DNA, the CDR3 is TGTGCCAGCAGCCCGGAAGTGGGAAAACTGTTTTTT. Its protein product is CASSPEVGKLFF.

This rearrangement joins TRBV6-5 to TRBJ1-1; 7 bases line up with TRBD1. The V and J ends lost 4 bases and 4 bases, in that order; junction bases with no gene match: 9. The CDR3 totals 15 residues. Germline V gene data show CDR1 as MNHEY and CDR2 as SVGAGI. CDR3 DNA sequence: TGTGCCAGCAGTTTATCGACAGGGATTTCCACTGAAGCTTTCTTT. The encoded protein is CASSLSTGISTEAFF.

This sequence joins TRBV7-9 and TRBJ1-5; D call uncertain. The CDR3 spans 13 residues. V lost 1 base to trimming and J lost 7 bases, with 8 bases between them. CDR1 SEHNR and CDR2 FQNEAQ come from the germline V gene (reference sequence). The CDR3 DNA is TGTGCCAGCAGCTTAGAACGGGAACAGCCCCAGCATTTT. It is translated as CASSLEREQPQHF.

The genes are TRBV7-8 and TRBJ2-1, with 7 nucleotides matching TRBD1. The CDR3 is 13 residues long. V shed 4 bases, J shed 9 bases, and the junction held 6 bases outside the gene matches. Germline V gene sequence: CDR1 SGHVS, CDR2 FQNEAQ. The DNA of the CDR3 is TGTGCCAGCAGCTCCGGGACAGTGGGTGAGCAGTTCTTC. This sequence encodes CASSSGTVGEQFF.

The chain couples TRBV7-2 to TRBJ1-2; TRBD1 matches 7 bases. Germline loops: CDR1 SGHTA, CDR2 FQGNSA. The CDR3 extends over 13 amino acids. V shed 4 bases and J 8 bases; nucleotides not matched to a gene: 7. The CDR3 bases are TGTGCCAGCAGCTGGACAGGCTCTGAGGGCTACACCTTC. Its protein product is CASSWTGSEGYTF.

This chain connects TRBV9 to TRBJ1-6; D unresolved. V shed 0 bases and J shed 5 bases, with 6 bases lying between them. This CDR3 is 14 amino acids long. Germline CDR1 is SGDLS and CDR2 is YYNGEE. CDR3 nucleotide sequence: TGTGCCAGCAGCGTAGGGCAGAATAATTCACCCCTCCACTTT. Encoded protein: CASSVGQNNSPLHF.

Here the CDR3 reads CASIGTGGLSNQPQHF. CDR3 nucleotides: TGTGCCAGTATAGGGACAGGGGGCCTTAGCAATCAGCCCCAGCATTTT. The gene calls are TRBV19 and TRBJ1-5, with 12 bases lining up with TRBD1. This CDR3 comprises 16 residues. V was clipped by 7 bases and J by 0 bases; unmatched bases: 4. The germline gives CDR1 LNHDA, CDR2 SQIVND (reference sequence).

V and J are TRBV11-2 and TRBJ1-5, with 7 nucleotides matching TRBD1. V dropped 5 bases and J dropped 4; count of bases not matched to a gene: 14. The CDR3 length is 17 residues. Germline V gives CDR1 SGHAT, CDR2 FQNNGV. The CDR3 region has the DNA TGTGCCAGCAGCCACAAGGGGGCCCCAAGTATTAATCAGCCCCAGCATTTT. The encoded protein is CASSHKGAPSINQPQHF. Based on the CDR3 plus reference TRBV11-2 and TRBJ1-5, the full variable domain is EAGVAQSPRYKIIEKRQSVAFWCNPISGHATLYWYQQILGQGPKLLIQFQNNGVVDDSQLPKDRFSAERLKGVDSTLKIQPAKLEDSAVYLCASSHKGAPSINQPQHFGDGTRLSIL.

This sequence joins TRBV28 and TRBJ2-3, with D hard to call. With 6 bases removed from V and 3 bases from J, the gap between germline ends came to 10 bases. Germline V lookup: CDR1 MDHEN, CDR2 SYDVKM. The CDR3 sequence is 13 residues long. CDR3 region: CASSPPLTDTQYF. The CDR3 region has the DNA TGTGCCAGCAGCCCCCCCCTTACAGATACGCAGTATTTT.

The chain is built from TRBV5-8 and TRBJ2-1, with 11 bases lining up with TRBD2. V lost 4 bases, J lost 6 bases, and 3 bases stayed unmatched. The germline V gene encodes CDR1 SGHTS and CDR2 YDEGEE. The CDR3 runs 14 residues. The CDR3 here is CASSQGTSGNEQFF. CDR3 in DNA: TGTGCCAGCAGCCAAGGGACTAGCGGCAATGAGCAGTTCTTC.

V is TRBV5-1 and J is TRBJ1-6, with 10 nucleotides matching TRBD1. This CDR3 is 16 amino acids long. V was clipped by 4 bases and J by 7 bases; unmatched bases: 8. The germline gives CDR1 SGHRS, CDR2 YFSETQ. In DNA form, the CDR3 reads TGCGCCAGCAGCCCCGGACAGGGGGTCCGCAATTCACCCCTCCACTTT. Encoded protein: CASSPGQGVRNSPLHF.

The CDR3 DNA sequence: TGTGCCACCAGCAGAGATTTGGAGCCTAATCAGCCCCAGCATTTT. Translation: CATSRDLEPNQPQHF. V gene TRBV15 combines with J gene TRBJ1-5; D remains unclear. The V gene lost 0 bases and the J gene lost 4 bases, with 10 bases spanning the gap. CDR1 LNHNV and CDR2 YYDKDF come from the germline V gene (reference sequence). CDR3 length: 15 amino acids.

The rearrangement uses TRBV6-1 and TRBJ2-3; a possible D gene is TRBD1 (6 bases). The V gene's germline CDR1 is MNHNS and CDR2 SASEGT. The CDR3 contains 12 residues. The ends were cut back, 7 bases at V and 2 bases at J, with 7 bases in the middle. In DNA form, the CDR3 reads TGTGCCAGCAACAGGGCCACAGATACGCAGTATTTT. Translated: CASNRATDTQYF.

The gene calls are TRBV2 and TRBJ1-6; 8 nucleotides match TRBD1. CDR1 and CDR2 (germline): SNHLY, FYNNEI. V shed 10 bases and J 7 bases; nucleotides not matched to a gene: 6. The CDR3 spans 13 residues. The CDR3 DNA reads TGTGCCACCTGGACAGGGAACAATTCACCCCTCCACTTT. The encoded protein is CATWTGNNSPLHF.

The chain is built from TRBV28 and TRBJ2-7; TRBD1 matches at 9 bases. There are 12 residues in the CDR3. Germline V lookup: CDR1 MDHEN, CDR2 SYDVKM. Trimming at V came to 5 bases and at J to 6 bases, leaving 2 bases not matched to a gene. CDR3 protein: CASSGQGLEQYF. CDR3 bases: TGTGCCAGCAGTGGACAGGGGCTCGAGCAGTACTTC.

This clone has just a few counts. The CDR3 nucleotides are TGTGCCAGCAGCCACGGACAGTCGGGCTACACCTTC. The encoded protein is CASSHGQSGYTF. The rearrangement uses TRBV7-9 and TRBJ1-2, with D possibly matching TRBD1 (6 bases). The length of the CDR3 is 12 residues. Germline V CDR1 and CDR2: SEHNR, FQNEAQ (reference sequence). Deletions cut 5 bases from V and 8 bases from J, with 12 bases between.

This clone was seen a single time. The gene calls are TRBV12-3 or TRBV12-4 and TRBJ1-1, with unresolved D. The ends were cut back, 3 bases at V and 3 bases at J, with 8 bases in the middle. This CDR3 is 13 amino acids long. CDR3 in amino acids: CASSLEVYTEAFF. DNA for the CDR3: TGTGCCAGCAGTTTGGAGGTGTACACTGAAGCTTTCTTT.

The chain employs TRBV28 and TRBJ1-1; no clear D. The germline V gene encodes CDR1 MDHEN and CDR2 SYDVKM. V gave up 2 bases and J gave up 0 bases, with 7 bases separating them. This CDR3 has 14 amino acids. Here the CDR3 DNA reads TGTGCCAGCAGTTTACCCTCTATGAACACTGAAGCTTTCTTT. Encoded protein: CASSLPSMNTEAFF.

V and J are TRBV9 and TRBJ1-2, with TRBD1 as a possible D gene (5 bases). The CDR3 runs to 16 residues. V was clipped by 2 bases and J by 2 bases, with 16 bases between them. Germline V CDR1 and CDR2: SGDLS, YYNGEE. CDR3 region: CASSVGRDGRNYGYTF. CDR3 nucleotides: TGTGCCAGCAGCGTTGGACGGGACGGCCGGAACTATGGCTACACCTTC.